Described below is a single T cell receptor (beta chain) sequence and its context. The ends were cut back, 1 base at V and 2 bases at J, with 13 bases in the middle. The germline CDR1 and CDR2 sequences are SGHDT and YYEEEE. The CDR3 runs to 16 residues. Source study methods: Reference gene primer amplification yielded estimated nucleated cell counts. Libraries were prepared by immunoSEQ multiplex PCR; TCRdb keeps only in-frame clonotypes and omits some of them. Clone size and the V and J calls come from that table; the DNA yielded D and trimming. The table has 220,000 or so clones, approximately 90% seen once. The sample originates from a study of blood T cell repertoires in COVID-19. Study as a whole: The United States, Italy and Spain were the sources of the acute and convalescent COVID-19 samples. The analysed material was cDNA or gDNA that came from T cells, B-cell-depleted T cells, or PBMCs.

The receptor's source is a woman aged 45-65 years with COVID-19, enrolled during active disease. This chain connects TRBV5-6 to TRBJ1-3; D perhaps matches TRBD1 (6 bases). Sequenced input: peripheral blood. CDR3 residues: CASSLRGARTGNTIYF. The CDR3 DNA follows: TGTGCCAGCAGCTTGCGGGGGGCTAGAACTGGAAACACCATATATTTT.